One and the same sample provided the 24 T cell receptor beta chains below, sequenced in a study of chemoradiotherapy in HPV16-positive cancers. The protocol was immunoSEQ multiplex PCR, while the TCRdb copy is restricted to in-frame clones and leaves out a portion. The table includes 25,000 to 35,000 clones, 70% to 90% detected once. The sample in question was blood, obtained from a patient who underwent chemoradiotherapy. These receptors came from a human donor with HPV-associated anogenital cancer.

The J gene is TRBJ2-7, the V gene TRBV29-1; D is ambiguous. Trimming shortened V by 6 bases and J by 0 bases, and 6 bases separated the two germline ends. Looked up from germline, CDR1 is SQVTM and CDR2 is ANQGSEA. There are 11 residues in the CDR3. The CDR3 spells CSVTYSYEQYF. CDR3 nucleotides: TGCAGCGTGACGTACTCCTACGAGCAGTACTTC.

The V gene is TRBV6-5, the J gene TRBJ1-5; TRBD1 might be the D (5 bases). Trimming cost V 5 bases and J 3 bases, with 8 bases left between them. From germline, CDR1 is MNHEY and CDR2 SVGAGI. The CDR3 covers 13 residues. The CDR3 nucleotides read TGTGCCAGCAGTCTGACAGTCAATCAGCCCCAGCATTTT. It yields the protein CASSLTVNQPQHF.

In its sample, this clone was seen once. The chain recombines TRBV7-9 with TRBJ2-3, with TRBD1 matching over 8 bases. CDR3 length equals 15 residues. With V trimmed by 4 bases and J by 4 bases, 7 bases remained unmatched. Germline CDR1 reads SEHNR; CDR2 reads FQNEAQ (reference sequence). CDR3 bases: TGTGCCAGCAGCTACGGGACAGGTTCATCAGATACGCAGTATTTT. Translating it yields CASSYGTGSSDTQYF.

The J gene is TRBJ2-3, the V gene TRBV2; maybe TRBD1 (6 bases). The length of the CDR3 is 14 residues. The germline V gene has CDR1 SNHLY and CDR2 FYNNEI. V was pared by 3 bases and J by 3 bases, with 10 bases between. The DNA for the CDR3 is TGTGCCAGCAGTGACGGCAGGGGAACAGATACGCAGTATTTT. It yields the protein CASSDGRGTDTQYF. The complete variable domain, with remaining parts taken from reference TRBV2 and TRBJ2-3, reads EPEVTQTPSHQVTQMGQEVILRCVPISNHLYFYWYRQILGQKVEFLVSFYNNEISEKSEIFDDQFSVERPDGSNFTLKIRSTKLEDSAMYFCASSDGRGTDTQYFGPGTRLTVL.

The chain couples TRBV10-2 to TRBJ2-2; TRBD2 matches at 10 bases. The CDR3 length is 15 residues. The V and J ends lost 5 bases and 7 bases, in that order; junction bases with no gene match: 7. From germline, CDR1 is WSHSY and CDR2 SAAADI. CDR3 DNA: TGCGCCAGCAGTAAGCAGCGGGGGGGCAGCGGGGAGCTGTTTTTT. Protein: CASSKQRGGSGELFF.

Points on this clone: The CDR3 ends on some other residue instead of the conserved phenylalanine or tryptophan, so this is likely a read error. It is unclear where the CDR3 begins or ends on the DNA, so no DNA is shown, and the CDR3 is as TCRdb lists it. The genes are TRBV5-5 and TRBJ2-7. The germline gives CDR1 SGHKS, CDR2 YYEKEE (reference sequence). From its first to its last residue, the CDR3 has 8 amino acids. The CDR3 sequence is CASSLKSA.

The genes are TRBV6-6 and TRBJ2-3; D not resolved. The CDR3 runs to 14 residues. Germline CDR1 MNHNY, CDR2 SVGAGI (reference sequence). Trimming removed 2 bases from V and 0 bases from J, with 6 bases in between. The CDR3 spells CASSYTSSTDTQYF. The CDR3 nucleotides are TGTGCCAGCAGTTACACGTCTAGCACAGATACGCAGTATTTT.

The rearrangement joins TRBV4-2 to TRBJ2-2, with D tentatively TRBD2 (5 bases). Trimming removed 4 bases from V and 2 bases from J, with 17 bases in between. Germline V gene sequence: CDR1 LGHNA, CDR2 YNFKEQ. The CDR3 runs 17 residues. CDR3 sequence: CASSPSYSGSNTGELFF. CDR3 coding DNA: TGTGCCAGCAGCCCGTCCTATAGTGGGAGTAACACCGGGGAGCTGTTTTTT.

The CDR3 DNA follows: TGCGCCAGCAGCCAAGATCTCACCCCTGGAAACACCATATATTTT. Translating it yields CASSQDLTPGNTIYF. The chain uses TRBV4-1 and TRBJ1-3, with D uncertain. The CDR3 has 15 residues. Germline CDR1 reads MGHRA; CDR2 reads YSYEKL. Trimming pared 0 bases from V and 2 bases from J, leaving 8 bases between.

The DNA of the CDR3 is TGTGCCAGCAGCTTGGTTTGGGCAGGGAAAACGGCATGGTGGTACGAGCAGTACTTC. Its protein is CASSLVWAGKTAWWYEQYF. The chain couples TRBV7-9 to TRBJ2-7, with D perhaps TRBD1 (5 bases). CDR3 length: 19 amino acids. Trimming took 3 bases from V and 4 from J, leaving 28 bases between them. Germline V gives CDR1 SEHNR, CDR2 FQNEAQ (reference sequence).

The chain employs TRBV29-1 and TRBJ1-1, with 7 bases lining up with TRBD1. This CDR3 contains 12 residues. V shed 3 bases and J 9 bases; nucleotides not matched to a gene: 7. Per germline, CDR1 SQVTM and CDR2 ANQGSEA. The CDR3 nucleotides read TGCAGCGTTGAGAGCAGGGGGGGAAAAGCTTTCTTT. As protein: CSVESRGGKAFF.

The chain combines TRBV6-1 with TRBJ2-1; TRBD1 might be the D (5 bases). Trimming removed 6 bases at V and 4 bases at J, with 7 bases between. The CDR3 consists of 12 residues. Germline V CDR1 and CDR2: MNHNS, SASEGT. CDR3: CASSRDYNEQFF. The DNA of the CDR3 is TGTGCCAGCAGCAGGGATTACAATGAGCAGTTCTTC.

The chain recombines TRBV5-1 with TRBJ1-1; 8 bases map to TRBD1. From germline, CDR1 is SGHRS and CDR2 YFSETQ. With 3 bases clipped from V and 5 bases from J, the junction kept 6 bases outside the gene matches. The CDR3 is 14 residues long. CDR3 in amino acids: CASSWTGSWTEAFF. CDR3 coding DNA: TGCGCCAGCAGCTGGACAGGGTCATGGACTGAAGCTTTCTTT.

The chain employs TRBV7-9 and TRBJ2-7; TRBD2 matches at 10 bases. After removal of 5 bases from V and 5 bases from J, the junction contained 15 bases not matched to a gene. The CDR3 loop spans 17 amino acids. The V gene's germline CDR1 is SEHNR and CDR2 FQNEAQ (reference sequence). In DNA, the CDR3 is TGTGCCAGCAGCCCGCGACTAGCGGGTCTCCCCGCGGACGAGCAGTACTTC. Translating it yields CASSPRLAGLPADEQYF.

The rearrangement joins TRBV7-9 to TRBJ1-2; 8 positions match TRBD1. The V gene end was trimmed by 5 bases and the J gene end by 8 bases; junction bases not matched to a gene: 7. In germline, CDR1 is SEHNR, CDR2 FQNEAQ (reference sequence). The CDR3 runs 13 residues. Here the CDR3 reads CASSPGQGGGYTF. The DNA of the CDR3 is TGTGCCAGCAGCCCTGGACAGGGAGGCGGCTACACCTTC.

The CDR3 nucleotides read TGTGCCAGCAGCCAATTAGGGCGCGCCCGTGATGGTACCGGGGAGCTGTTTTTT. Protein sequence: CASSQLGRARDGTGELFF. The chain joins TRBV14 to TRBJ2-2; D not certain. This CDR3 is built from 18 residues. The germline CDR1 and CDR2 sequences are SGHDN and FVKESK. Trimming stripped 2 bases from V and 5 bases from J, with 21 bases between.

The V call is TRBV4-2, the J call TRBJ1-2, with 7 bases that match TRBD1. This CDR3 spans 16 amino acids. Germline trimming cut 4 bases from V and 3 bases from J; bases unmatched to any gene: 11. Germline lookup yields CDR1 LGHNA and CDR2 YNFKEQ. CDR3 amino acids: CASSPKGAGGHYGYTF. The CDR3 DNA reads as TGTGCCAGCAGCCCGAAGGGGGCAGGGGGGCACTATGGCTACACCTTC.

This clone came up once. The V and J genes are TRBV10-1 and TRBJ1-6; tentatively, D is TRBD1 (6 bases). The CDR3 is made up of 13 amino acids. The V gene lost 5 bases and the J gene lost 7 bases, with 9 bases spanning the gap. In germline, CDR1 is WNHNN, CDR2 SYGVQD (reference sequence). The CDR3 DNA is TGCGCCAGCAGTATGGACAGAAATTCACCCCTCCACTTT. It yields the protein CASSMDRNSPLHF.

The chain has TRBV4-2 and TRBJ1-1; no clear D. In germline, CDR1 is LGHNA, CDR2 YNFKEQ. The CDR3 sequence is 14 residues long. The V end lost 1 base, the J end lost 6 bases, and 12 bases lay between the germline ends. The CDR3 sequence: CASSQVATEAEAFF. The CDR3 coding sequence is TGTGCCAGCAGCCAAGTAGCGACCGAAGCTGAAGCTTTCTTT.

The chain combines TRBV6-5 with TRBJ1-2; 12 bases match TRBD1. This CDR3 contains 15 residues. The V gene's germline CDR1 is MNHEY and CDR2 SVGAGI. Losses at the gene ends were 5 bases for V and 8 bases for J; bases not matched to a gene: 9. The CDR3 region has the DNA TGTGCCAGCAGTCAGACGCCCGGGACAGGGGGCGGCTACACCTTC. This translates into CASSQTPGTGGGYTF.

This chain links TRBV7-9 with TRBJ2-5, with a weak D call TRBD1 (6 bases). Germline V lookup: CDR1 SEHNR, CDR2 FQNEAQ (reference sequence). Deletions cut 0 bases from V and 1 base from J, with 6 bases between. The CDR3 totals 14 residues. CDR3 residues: CASSLAGGQETQYF. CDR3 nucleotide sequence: TGTGCCAGCAGCTTAGCAGGGGGCCAAGAGACCCAGTACTTC.

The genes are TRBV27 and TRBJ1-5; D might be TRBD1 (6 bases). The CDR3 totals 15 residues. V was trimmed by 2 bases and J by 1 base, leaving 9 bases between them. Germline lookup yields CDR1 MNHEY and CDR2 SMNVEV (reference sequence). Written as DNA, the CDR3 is TGTGCCAGCAGTTTAACGGACAGCAGCAATCAGCCCCAGCATTTT. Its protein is CASSLTDSSNQPQHF.

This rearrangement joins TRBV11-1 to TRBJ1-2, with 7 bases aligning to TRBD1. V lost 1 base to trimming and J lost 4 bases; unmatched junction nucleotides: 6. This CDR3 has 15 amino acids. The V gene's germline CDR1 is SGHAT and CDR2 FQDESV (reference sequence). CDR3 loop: CASSLGTTGIYGYTF. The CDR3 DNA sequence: TGTGCCAGCAGCTTAGGGACGACAGGGATCTATGGCTACACCTTC. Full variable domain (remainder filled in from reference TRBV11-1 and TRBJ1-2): EAEVAQSPRYKITEKSQAVAFWCDPISGHATLYWYRQILGQGPELLVQFQDESVVDDSQLPKDRFSAERLKGVDSTLKIQPAELGDSAMYLCASSLGTTGIYGYTFGSGTRLTVV.

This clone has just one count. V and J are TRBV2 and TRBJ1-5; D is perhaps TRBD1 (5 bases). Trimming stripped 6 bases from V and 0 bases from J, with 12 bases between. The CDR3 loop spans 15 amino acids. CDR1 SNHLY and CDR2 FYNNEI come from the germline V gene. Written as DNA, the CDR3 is TGTGCCAGCAGGGAGGACACGAATAGCAATCAGCCCCAGCATTTT. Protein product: CASREDTNSNQPQHF.